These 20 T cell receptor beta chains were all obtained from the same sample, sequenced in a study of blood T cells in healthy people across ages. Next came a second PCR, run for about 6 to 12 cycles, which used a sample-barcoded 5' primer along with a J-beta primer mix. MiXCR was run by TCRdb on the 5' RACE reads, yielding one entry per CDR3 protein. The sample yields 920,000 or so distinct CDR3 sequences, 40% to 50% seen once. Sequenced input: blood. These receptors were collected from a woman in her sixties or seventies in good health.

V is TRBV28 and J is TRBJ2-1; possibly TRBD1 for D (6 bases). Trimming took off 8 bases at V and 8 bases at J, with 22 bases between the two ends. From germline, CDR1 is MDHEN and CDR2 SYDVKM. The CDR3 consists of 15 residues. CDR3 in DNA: TGTGCCAGCCAAGAGGGTCCAGGGGATAGGGATGAGCAGTTCTTC. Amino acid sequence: CASQEGPGDRDEQFF.

The CDR3 loop reads CASSPTPGTGYGADTQYF. CDR3 coding DNA: TGTGCCAGCTCACCGACTCCAGGGACAGGATATGGGGCAGATACGCAGTATTTT. The chain links TRBV18 to TRBJ2-3; 8 bases are a match to TRBD1. This CDR3 comprises 18 residues. The V segment lost 3 bases and the J segment 4 bases; nucleotides outside the gene matches: 15. Germline CDR1 reads KGHSH; CDR2 reads LQKENI.

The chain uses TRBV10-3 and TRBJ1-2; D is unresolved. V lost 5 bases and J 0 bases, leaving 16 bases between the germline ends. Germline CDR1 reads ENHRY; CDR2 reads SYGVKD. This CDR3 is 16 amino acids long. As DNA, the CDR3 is TGTGCCATCAGTACCCCTAGGACGGGAGCTAACTATGGCTACACCTTC. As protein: CAISTPRTGANYGYTF.

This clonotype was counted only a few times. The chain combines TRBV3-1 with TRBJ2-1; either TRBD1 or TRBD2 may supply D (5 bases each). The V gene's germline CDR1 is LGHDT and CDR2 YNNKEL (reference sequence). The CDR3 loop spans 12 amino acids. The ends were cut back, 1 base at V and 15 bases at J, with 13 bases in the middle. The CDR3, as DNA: TGTGCCAGCAGCCAAGCTTCGGGACCCACGTTCTTC. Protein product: CASSQASGPTFF.

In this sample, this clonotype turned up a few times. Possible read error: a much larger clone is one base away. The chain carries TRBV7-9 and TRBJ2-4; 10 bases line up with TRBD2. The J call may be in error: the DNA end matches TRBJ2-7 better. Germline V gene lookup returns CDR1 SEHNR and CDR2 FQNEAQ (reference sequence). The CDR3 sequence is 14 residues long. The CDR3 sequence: CASSVEREGNEQYF. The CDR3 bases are TGTGCCAGCAGCGTCGAGCGGGAGGGGAACGAGCAGTACTTC.

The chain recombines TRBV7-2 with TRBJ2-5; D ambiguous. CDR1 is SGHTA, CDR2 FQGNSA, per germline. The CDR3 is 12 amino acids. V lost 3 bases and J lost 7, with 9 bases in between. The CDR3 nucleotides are TGTGCCAGCAGCTTCTCTCCAGGGACCCAGTACTTC. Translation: CASSFSPGTQYF.

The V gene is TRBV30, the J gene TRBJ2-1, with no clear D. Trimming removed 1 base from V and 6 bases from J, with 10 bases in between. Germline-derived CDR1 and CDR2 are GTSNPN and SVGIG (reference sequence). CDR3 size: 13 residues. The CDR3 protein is CAWSAYTGNEQFF. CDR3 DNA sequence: TGTGCCTGGAGTGCGTACACCGGCAATGAGCAGTTCTTC.

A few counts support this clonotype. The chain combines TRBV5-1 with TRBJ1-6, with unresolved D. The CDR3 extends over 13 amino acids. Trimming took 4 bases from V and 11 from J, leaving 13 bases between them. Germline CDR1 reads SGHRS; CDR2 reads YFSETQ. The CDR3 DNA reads TGCGCCAGCAGCCTGGGGTACGATACACCCCTCCACTTT. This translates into CASSLGYDTPLHF.

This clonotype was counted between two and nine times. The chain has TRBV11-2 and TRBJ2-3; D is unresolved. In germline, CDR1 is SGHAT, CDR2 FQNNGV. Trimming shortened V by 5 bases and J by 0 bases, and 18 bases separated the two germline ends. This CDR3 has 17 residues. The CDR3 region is CASSLRAAAKSTDTQYF. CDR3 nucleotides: TGTGCCAGCAGCCTCCGCGCGGCGGCCAAGAGCACAGATACGCAGTATTTT.

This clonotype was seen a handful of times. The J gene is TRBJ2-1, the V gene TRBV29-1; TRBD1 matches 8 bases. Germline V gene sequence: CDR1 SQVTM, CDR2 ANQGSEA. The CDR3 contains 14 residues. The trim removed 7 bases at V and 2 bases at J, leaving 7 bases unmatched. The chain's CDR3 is CSGTTGATYNEQFF. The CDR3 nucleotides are TGCAGCGGGACGACAGGGGCGACCTACAATGAGCAGTTCTTC.

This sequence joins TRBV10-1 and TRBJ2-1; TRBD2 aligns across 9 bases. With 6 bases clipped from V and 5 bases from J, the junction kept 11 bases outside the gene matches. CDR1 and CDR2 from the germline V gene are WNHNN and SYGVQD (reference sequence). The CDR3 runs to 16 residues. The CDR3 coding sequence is TGCGCCAGCAGCCACAGCGGGGGGCCCAAGAACAATGAGCAGTTCTTC. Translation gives CASSHSGGPKNNEQFF.

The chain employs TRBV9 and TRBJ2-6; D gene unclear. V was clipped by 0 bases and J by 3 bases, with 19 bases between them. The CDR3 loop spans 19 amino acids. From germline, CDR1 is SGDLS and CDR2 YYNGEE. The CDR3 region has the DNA TGTGCCAGCAGCGTAGCGTCCCCCCTGAGTTTGCATGGGGCCAACGTCCTGACTTTC. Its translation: CASSVASPLSLHGANVLTF.

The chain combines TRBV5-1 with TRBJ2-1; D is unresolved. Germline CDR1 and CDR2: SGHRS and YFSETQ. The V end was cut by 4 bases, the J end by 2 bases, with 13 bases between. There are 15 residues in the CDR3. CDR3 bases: TGCGCCAGCAGCCTAGTTGGCACTACCTACAATGAGCAGTTCTTC. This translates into CASSLVGTTYNEQFF.

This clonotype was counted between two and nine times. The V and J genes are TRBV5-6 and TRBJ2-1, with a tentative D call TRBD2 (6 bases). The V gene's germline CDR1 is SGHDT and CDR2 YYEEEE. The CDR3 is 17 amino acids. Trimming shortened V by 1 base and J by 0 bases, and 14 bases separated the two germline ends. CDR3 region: CASSLSYGGNSYNEQFF. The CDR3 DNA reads TGTGCCAGCAGCTTGTCTTATGGCGGGAACTCCTACAATGAGCAGTTCTTC. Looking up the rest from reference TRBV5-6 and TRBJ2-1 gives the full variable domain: DAGVTQSPTHLIKTRGQQVTLRCSPKSGHDTVSWYQQALGQGPQFIFQYYEEEERQRGNFPDRFSGHQFPNYSSELNVNALLLGDSALYLCASSLSYGGNSYNEQFFGPGTRLTVL.

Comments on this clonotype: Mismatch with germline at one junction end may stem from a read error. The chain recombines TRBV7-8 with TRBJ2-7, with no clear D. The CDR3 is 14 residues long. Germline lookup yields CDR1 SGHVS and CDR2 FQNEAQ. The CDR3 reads CASSLDWGSYEQYF. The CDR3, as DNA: TGCGCCAGCAGCTTAGACTGGGGCTCCTACGAGCAGTACTTC.

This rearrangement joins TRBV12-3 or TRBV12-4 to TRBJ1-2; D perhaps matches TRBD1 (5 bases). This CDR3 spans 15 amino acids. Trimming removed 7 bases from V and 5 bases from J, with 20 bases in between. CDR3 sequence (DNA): TGTGCCAGCATCCCCGCGCCCCCGGGGGGTTATGGCTACACCTTC. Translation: CASIPAPPGGYGYTF.

The CDR3 nucleotides read TGTGCCAGCAGTGTTATAAAAATCGGGCGGAATGAAAAACTGTTTTTT. This translates into CASSVIKIGRNEKLFF. The rearrangement uses TRBV5-6 and TRBJ1-4, with D unclear. The CDR3 has 16 amino acids. Germline V CDR1 and CDR2: SGHDT, YYEEEE. Trimming stripped 5 bases from V and 5 bases from J, with 19 bases between.

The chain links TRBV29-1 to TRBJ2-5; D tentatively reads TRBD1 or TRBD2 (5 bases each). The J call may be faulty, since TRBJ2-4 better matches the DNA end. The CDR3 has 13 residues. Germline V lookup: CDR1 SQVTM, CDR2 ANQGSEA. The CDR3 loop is CSVGDGASNIQYF. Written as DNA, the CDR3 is TGCAGCGTCGGAGACGGGGCTTCGAACATTCAGTACTTC.

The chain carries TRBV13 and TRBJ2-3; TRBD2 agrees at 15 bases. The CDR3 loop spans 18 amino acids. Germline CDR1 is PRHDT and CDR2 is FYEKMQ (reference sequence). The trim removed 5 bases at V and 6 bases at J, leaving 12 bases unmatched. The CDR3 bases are TGTGCCAGCAGCCCAAGTGGGACTAGCGGGAGGCCAGGGGATACGCAGTATTTT. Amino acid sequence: CASSPSGTSGRPGDTQYF.

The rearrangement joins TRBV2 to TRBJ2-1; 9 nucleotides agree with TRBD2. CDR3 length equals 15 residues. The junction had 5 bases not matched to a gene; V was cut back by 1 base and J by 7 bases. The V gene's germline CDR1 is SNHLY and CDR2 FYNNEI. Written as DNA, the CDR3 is TGTGCCAGCAGTGAAGTGGCGGGAGGGCCAAATGAGCAGTTCTTC. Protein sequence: CASSEVAGGPNEQFF.